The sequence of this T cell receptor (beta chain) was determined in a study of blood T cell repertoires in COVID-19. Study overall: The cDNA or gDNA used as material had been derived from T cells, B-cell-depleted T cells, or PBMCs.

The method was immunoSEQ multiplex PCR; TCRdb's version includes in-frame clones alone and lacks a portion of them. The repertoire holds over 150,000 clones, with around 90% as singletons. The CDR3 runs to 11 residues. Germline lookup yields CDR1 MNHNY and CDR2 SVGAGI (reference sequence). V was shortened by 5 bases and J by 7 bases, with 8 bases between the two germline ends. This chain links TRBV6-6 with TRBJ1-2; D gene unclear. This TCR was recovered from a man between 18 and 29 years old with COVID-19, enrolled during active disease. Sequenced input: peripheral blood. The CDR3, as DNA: TGTGCCAGCAGTAGCGAGGTTGGCTACACCTTC. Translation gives CASSSEVGYTF.